These 24 T cell receptor beta chains originate from one sample sequenced in a study of spatial heterogeneity in lung cancer. TCRdb called the 5' RACE reads again in MiXCR, with one record for every CDR3 protein. The sample includes some 53,000 distinct CDR3 sequences, around 6.7% seen only once; the top ten take approximately 2.6%. Time point here: sample taken at primary tumor resection. The authors sequenced whole RNA from tumor, nontumor lung or frozen PBMC without sorting. The material sequenced was PBMCs, taken at surgery. Receptors originate from a female donor with early-stage non-small cell lung cancer.

Regarding this clonotype: This may be a read error: a much more frequent sequence differs by one nucleotide. This sequence joins TRBV7-2 and TRBJ2-1, with 7 bases identical to TRBD2. Germline CDR1 is SGHTA and CDR2 is FQGNSA. The CDR3 extends over 14 amino acids. CDR3 in DNA: TGTGCCAGCAGCATCGGGGGGTCCCTCAATCAGCAGTTCTTC. Translated: CASSIGGSLNQQFF.

This clonotype turned up a few times. The chain couples TRBV11-1 to TRBJ2-2; 12 bases are shared with TRBD2. This CDR3 has 20 amino acids. The V and J ends lost 2 bases and 4 bases, in that order; junction bases with no gene match: 14. Germline-derived CDR1 and CDR2 are SGHAT and FQDESV (reference sequence). Written as DNA, the CDR3 is TGTGCCAGCAGCTTAACTTCGGGGACTAGCGGGTTATCGGGCACCGGGGAGCTGTTTTTT. Its translation is CASSLTSGTSGLSGTGELFF.

This clonotype was seen repeatedly, ten times or more. V usage is TRBV19 and J usage is TRBJ2-3; D may be TRBD2 (7 bases). V was shortened by 4 bases and J by 3 bases, with 14 bases between the two germline ends. The V gene's germline CDR1 is LNHDA and CDR2 SQIVND (reference sequence). This CDR3 is built from 15 residues. In DNA form, the CDR3 reads TGTGCCAGTAGTACGCAGGGGAGGGTAACAGATACGCAGTATTTT. It encodes CASSTQGRVTDTQYF. Full variable domain (missing parts from reference TRBV19 and TRBJ2-3): DGGITQSPKYLFRKEGQNVTLSCEQNLNHDAMYWYRQDPGQGLRLIYYSQIVNDFQKGDIAEGYSVSREKKESFPLTVTSAQKNPTAFYLCASSTQGRVTDTQYFGPGTRLTVL.

At least ten counts were recorded for this clonotype. The V and J genes are TRBV19 and TRBJ2-2, with D uncertain. The germline CDR1 and CDR2 sequences are LNHDA and SQIVND (reference sequence). The CDR3 extends over 13 amino acids. Trimming removed 4 bases from V and 6 bases from J, with 9 bases in between. CDR3 loop: CASSTYLAGELFF. CDR3 bases: TGTGCCAGTAGTACCTATCTTGCCGGGGAGCTGTTTTTT.

Many counts were recorded for this clonotype. The chain carries TRBV12-3 or TRBV12-4 and TRBJ2-2; D is possibly TRBD1 (6 bases). Between the trimmed V and J ends, which lost 4 bases and 1 base, there was a span of 10 bases. This CDR3 has 15 residues. CDR3 amino acids: CASSYRVLNTGELFF. The CDR3 DNA sequence: TGTGCCAGCAGTTACAGGGTCCTGAACACCGGGGAGCTGTTTTTT.

This clonotype was picked up many times. The chain links TRBV11-2 to TRBJ2-7; 7 bases are shared with TRBD1. Germline V CDR1 and CDR2: SGHAT, FQNNGV. CDR3 length equals 15 residues. V trimming: 4 bases; J trimming: 2 bases; junction bases outside the gene matches: 8. In nucleotides, the CDR3 is TGTGCCAGCAGCTCACACCCGACAGGGACCTACGAGCAGTACTTC. It is translated as CASSSHPTGTYEQYF.

This clonotype was found many times. The chain joins TRBV19 to TRBJ2-1; 13 bases are shared with TRBD2. The germline CDR1 and CDR2 sequences are LNHDA and SQIVND (reference sequence). The length of the CDR3 is 19 residues. V shed 4 bases, J shed 0 bases, and the junction held 9 bases outside the gene matches. The CDR3 region is CASSTHPGLAGRSYNEQFF. The CDR3 DNA reads as TGTGCCAGTAGTACCCACCCGGGACTAGCGGGGCGCTCCTACAATGAGCAGTTCTTC.

This clonotype has ten or more counts. This rearrangement joins TRBV3-1 to TRBJ2-3, with a weak D call TRBD2 (6 bases). From germline, CDR1 is LGHDT and CDR2 YNNKEL (reference sequence). The CDR3 runs 11 residues. The ends were cut back, 4 bases at V and 9 bases at J, with 8 bases in the middle. The chain's CDR3 is CASSRTNTQYF. The CDR3 DNA sequence: TGTGCCAGCAGCCGGACTAACACGCAGTATTTT.

This clonotype was found many times. The CDR3 nucleotides read TGTGCCAGCAGCGAGGGGGCCCGGGAAAAACTGTTTTTT. Translating it yields CASSEGAREKLFF. This chain links TRBV5-5 with TRBJ1-4; 7 bases line up with TRBD1. J was trimmed by 8 bases and V by 4 bases; bases with no gene match: 5. Germline lookup yields CDR1 SGHKS and CDR2 YYEKEE (reference sequence). The CDR3 covers 13 residues. Using reference TRBV5-5 and TRBJ1-4 for the parts outside the CDR3, the full variable domain is DAGVTQSPTHLIKTRGQQVTLRCSPISGHKSVSWYQQVLGQGPQFIFQYYEKEERGRGNFPDRFSARQFPNYSSELNVNALLLGDSALYLCASSEGAREKLFFGSGTQLSVL.

This clonotype was seen many times. The CDR3 coding sequence is TGTGCCACCAGCAGCCTTGCTTCCGGGCCGGGTGATACGCAGTATTTT. It is translated as CATSSLASGPGDTQYF. V and J are TRBV15 and TRBJ2-3; D ambiguous. Trimming took off 3 bases at V and 6 bases at J, with 19 bases between the two ends. Germline V gene sequence: CDR1 LNHNV, CDR2 YYDKDF (reference sequence). CDR3 length equals 16 residues.

This clonotype was recorded at least ten times. This sequence joins TRBV23-1 and TRBJ2-2, with D unclear. TRBV23-1 carries the ORF label, with uncertain function. The CDR3 is made up of 12 amino acids. Trimming took 3 bases from V and 6 from J, leaving 5 bases between them. DNA of the CDR3: TGCGCCAGCAGTCAGGATCCCGGGGAGCTGTTTTTT. It codes for CASSQDPGELFF.

This clonotype was picked up many times. The CDR3 is CASSLDRRTTNEKLFF. CDR3 coding DNA: TGTGCCAGCAGCTTAGACAGGAGAACAACTAATGAAAAACTGTTTTTT. The chain employs TRBV7-2 and TRBJ1-4, with D possibly being TRBD1 (5 bases). The length of the CDR3 is 16 residues. From germline, CDR1 is SGHTA and CDR2 FQGNSA. V was cut by 1 base and J by 0 bases, with 9 bases left in between.

V gene TRBV5-1 combines with J gene TRBJ2-5; tentative D call: TRBD2 (6 bases). Germline loops: CDR1 SGHRS, CDR2 YFSETQ. CDR3 length: 14 amino acids. The germline V and J ends were trimmed by 6 bases and 1 base, with 13 bases remaining between them. CDR3 amino acids: CASTFGGSQETQYF. The CDR3 DNA sequence: TGCGCCAGCACCTTCGGGGGATCCCAAGAGACCCAGTACTTC.

This clonotype came up many times. The genes are TRBV28 and TRBJ2-3; D call uncertain. Trimming pared 6 bases from V and 0 bases from J, leaving 7 bases between. In germline, CDR1 is MDHEN, CDR2 SYDVKM. The CDR3 has 13 residues. CDR3: CASSQTSTDTQYF. CDR3 DNA sequence: TGTGCCAGCAGCCAAACTAGCACAGATACGCAGTATTTT.

The V call is TRBV7-2, the J call TRBJ2-3; 8 positions match TRBD1. Germline assignment: CDR1 SGHTA and CDR2 FQGNSA. The CDR3 runs 16 residues. Trimming took 3 bases from V and 1 from J; bases not matched to a gene: 6. The CDR3 region is CASSLQGQGGTDTQYF. The CDR3 DNA is TGTGCCAGCAGCTTGCAAGGACAGGGAGGCACAGATACGCAGTATTTT.

The chain has TRBV7-2 and TRBJ1-2; D is possibly TRBD1 (6 bases). CDR3 size: 13 residues. CDR1 is SGHTA and CDR2 is FQGNSA in the germline V gene. V was shortened by 4 bases and J by 5 bases, with 11 bases between the two germline ends. CDR3 in DNA: TGTGCCAGCAGCTCCGGGACATCTTATGGCTACACCTTC. It encodes CASSSGTSYGYTF.

As concerns this clonotype: A much larger clone differs by one base, so this may be a read error. The chain employs TRBV28 and TRBJ1-4, with D hard to call. The CDR3 has 13 residues. V was clipped by 2 bases and J by 8 bases, with 9 bases between them. Germline lookup yields CDR1 MDHEN and CDR2 SYDVKM. The CDR3 bases are TGTGCCAGCAGTTTAAGAGGGTACGAAAAACTGTTTTTT. It codes for CASSLRGYEKLFF.

This clonotype was seen at least ten times. V usage is TRBV27 and J usage is TRBJ1-1; TRBD1 might be the D (5 bases). The ends were cut back, 5 bases at V and 6 bases at J, with 10 bases in the middle. Germline-derived CDR1 and CDR2 are MNHEY and SMNVEV (reference sequence). The CDR3 contains 12 residues. DNA for the CDR3: TGTGCCAGCAGTCTCGGGACGTCTGAAGCTTTCTTT. Translating it yields CASSLGTSEAFF.

The chain recombines TRBV10-2 with TRBJ2-5; 11 bases match TRBD2. The CDR3 has 14 amino acids. Germline loops: CDR1 WSHSY, CDR2 SAAADI. V lost 8 bases to trimming and J lost 4 bases; unmatched junction nucleotides: 6. CDR3 sequence (DNA): TGCGCCAGCTTCTCCGGGACTAGCGGAGAGACCCAGTACTTC. Translating it yields CASFSGTSGETQYF.

The sample holds many counts of this clonotype. V usage is TRBV24-1 and J usage is TRBJ2-2; D tentatively reads TRBD1 or TRBD2 (5 bases each). This CDR3 region has 13 residues. V lost 6 bases and J lost 6, with 10 bases in between. Germline CDR1 KGHDR, CDR2 SFDVKD. The CDR3 bases are TGTGCCACCAGTTCCCAGGGAGCCGGGGAGCTGTTTTTT. This sequence encodes CATSSQGAGELFF.

This clonotype appeared many times. The genes are TRBV28 and TRBJ1-2, with TRBD1 identical over 10 bases. V was pared by 6 bases and J by 6 bases, with 4 bases of the junction left unmatched. There are 13 residues in the CDR3. Per germline, CDR1 MDHEN and CDR2 SYDVKM. CDR3 bases: TGTGCCAGCAGACCCGGGACAGGGGATGGCTACACCTTC. Translating gives CASRPGTGDGYTF.

This clonotype turned up a few times. The rearrangement uses TRBV6-6 and TRBJ2-1; 12 bases line up with TRBD1. This CDR3 comprises 15 residues. With V trimmed by 6 bases and J by 6 bases, 6 bases remained unmatched. CDR1 and CDR2 (germline): MNHNY, SVGAGI (reference sequence). In nucleotides, the CDR3 is TGTGCCAGCAGCTCGTCGGGACAGGGGGCCAATGAGCAGTTCTTC. It is translated as CASSSSGQGANEQFF.

This sequence joins TRBV6-5 and TRBJ2-1; 9 bases match TRBD2. The CDR3 extends over 15 amino acids. V lost 0 bases to trimming and J lost 4 bases; unmatched junction nucleotides: 1. CDR1 MNHEY and CDR2 SVGAGI come from the germline V gene. As DNA, the CDR3 is TGTGCCAGCAGTTACTCGAGCGGGGGGTACAATGAGCAGTTCTTC. It is translated as CASSYSSGGYNEQFF.

Ten or more counts support this clonotype. The gene calls are TRBV3-1 and TRBJ1-1; maybe TRBD1 (6 bases). Germline-derived CDR1 and CDR2 are LGHDT and YNNKEL (reference sequence). This CDR3 is built from 15 residues. V was shortened by 3 bases and J by 3 bases, with 14 bases between the two germline ends. The CDR3 bases are TGTGCCAGCAGCCATTCAGGGGCCAGGTACACTGAAGCTTTCTTT. It codes for CASSHSGARYTEAFF.